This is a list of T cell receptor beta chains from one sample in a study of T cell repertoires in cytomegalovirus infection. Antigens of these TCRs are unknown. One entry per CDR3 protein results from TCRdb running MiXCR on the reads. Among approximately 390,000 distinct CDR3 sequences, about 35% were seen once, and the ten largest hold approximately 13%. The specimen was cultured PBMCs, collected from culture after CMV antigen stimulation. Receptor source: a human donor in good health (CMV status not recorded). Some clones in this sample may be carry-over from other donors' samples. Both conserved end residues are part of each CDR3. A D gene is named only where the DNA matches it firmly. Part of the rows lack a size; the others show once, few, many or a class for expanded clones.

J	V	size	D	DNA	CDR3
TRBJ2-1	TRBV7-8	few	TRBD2	TGTGCCAGCAGCTCACTAGCGGGGGGGGGTGAGCAGTTCTTC	CASSSLAGGGEQFF
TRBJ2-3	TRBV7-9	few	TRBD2	TGTGCCAGCAGCCAGACTAGCGGGAGGAGCACAGATACGCAGTATTTT	CASSQTSGRSTDTQYF
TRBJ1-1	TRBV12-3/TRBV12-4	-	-	TGTGCCAGCAGGCTAACAGGTGCCACTGAAGCTTTCTTT	CASRLTGATEAFF
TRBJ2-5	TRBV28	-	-	TGTGCCAGCAGAATGGTGCCGGGGGCCCAGTACTTC	CASRMVPGAQYF
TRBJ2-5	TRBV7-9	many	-	TGTGCCAGCCGACTCGAGGAGACCCAGTACTTC	CASRLEETQYF
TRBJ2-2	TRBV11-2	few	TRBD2	TGTGCCAGCAGCCCGTGGACTAGCGGGATTAGGAACACCGGGGAGCTGTTTTTT	CASSPWTSGIRNTGELFF
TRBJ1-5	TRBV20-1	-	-	TGCAGTGCTAGCTACAGGTTTCAACAGCCCCAGCATTTT	CSASYRFQQPQHF
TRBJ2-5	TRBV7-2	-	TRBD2	TGTGCCAGCAGCCCGGGACTAGCGCTCTCTCAAGAGACCCAGTACTTC	CASSPGLALSQETQYF
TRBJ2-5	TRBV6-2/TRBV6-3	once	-	TGTGCCAGCAGCCGAGGCGGGACCCAGTACTTC	CASSRGGTQYF
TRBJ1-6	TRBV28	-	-	TGTGCCAGCAGTTTTGGGCAGGGAGGGATGGCCCTCCACTTT	CASSFGQGGMALHF
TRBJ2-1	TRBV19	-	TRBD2	TGTGCCAGTACCCTCGTAGCGGGAGGGGCCTACAATGAGCAGTTCTTC	CASTLVAGGAYNEQFF
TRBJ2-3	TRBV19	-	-	TGTGCCAGTAGGATTTTAGAAGGGGCGGCAGATACGCAGTATTTT	CASRILEGAADTQYF
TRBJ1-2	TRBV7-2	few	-	TGTGCCAGCAGCTCAGCCCGGGCGGACTATGGCTACACCTTC	CASSSARADYGYTF
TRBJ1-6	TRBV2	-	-	TGTGCCAGCAGTGACAGGGGTAATTCACCCCTCCACTTT	CASSDRGNSPLHF
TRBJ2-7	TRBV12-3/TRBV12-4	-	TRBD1	TGTGCCAGCAGTCCCCGACCCGGGACAGACGACTACGAGCAGTACTTC	CASSPRPGTDDYEQYF
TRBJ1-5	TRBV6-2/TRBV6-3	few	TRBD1	TGTGCCAGCAGAAGACAGGGTTTAATCGGGAATCAGCCCCAGCATTTT	CASRRQGLIGNQPQHF
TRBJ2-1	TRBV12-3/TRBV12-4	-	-	TGTGCCAGCAGTCACAGGGTATTAGGCTCCTACAATGAGCAGTTCTTC	CASSHRVLGSYNEQFF
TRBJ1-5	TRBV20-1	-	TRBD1	TGCAGTGCTAGTTGGGCAGGGGGCCCCAATCAGCCCCAGCATTTT	CSASWAGGPNQPQHF
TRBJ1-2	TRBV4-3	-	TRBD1	TGCGCCAGCAGCCACAAGTTGACAGGGCCGGTCTATGGCTACACCTTC	CASSHKLTGPVYGYTF
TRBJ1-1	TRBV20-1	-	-	TGCAGTGCTATGGGCGGGAACACTGAAGCTTTCTTT	CSAMGGNTEAFF
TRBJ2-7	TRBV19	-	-	TGTGCCAGTAGTATCGGGCCGTCCTACGAGCAGTACTTC	CASSIGPSYEQYF
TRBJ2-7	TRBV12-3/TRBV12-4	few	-	TGTGCCAGCAGTCTAGCTTCCGAGCAGTACTTC	CASSLASEQYF
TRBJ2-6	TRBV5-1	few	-	TGCGCCAGCAGCTTGCAAAGGGCCGGGGCCAACGTCCTGACTTTC	CASSLQRAGANVLTF
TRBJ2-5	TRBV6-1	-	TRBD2	TGTGCCAGCAGTGAACGGCGGGGGTCTACTCAAGAGACCCAGTACTTC	CASSERRGSTQETQYF
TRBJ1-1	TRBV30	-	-	TGTGCCTGGATATCGGACGGCTTGAGAGAAGCTTTCTTT	CAWISDGLREAFF
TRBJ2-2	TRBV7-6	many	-	TGTGCCAGCGGAGGGGCGACCGGGGAGCTGTTTTTT	CASGGATGELFF
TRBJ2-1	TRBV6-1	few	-	TGTGCCAGCAGTGAAGCGGCAGGGGTTGGACACAATGAGCAGTTCTTC	CASSEAAGVGHNEQFF